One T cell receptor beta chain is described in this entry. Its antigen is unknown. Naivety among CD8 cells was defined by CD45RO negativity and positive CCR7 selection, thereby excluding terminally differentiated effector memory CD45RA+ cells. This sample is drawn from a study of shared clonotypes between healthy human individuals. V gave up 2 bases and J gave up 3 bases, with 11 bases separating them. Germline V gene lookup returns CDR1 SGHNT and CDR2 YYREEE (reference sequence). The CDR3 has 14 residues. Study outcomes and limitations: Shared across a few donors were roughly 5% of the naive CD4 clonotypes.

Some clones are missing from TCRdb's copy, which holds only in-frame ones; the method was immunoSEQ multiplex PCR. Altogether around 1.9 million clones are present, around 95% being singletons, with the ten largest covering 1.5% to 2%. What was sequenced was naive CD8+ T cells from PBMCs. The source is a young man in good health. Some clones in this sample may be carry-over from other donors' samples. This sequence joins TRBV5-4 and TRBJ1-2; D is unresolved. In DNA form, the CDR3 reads TGTGCCAGCAGCTTCATCGGGAGCGACTATGGCTACACCTTC. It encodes CASSFIGSDYGYTF.